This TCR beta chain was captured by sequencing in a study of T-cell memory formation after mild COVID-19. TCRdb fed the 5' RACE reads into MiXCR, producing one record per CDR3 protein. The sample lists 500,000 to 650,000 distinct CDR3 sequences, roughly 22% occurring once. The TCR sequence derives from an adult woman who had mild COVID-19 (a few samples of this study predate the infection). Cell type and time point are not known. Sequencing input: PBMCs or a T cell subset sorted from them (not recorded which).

The CDR3 here is CASNGDRVAQPQHF. The CDR3 region has the DNA TGTGCCAGCAATGGGGACAGGGTGGCTCAGCCCCAGCATTTT. The V gene is TRBV2, the J gene TRBJ1-5; 9 nucleotides agree with TRBD1. Germline V gene sequence: CDR1 SNHLY, CDR2 FYNNEI. V shed 7 bases, J shed 6 bases, and the junction held 7 bases outside the gene matches. The CDR3 consists of 14 residues.